This passage covers 27 T cell receptor beta chains from one sample sequenced in a study of early T cells in non-severe SARS-CoV-2 infection. A single record per CDR3 protein comes from TCRdb applying MiXCR to the 5' RACE reads. Altogether 75,000 to 100,000 distinct CDR3 sequences are present, roughly 15% being singletons, with the ten largest covering around 1.3%. The sample was whole blood. The receptors come from an adult who was a healthcare worker with PCR-confirmed SARS-CoV-2 infection or an uninfected control (not recorded which).

This sequence joins TRBV7-2 and TRBJ2-7, with TRBD2 identical over 8 bases. CDR3 length equals 14 residues. Germline-derived CDR1 and CDR2 are SGHTA and FQGNSA. V shed 5 bases, J shed 3 bases, and the junction held 6 bases outside the gene matches. As DNA, the CDR3 is TGTGCCAGCAGCGTCGGGAGGGCCTACTACGAGCAGTACTTC. The encoded protein is CASSVGRAYYEQYF.

Points on this clonotype: Sequence at one end of the junction differs from germline and may be a read error. The chain couples TRBV14 to TRBJ1-2, with TRBD1 identical over 10 bases. The CDR3 covers 16 residues. Looked up from germline, CDR1 is SGHDN and CDR2 is FVKESK. In DNA, the CDR3 is TGTGCCAGGAGCCCTGACAGGGGGCAGTTCAACTATGGCTACACCTTC. It is translated as CARSPDRGQFNYGYTF.

This clonotype was seen more than once but under ten times. The chain couples TRBV12-5 to TRBJ1-3; D unclear. The CDR3 has 13 residues. V was clipped by 5 bases and J by 0 bases, with 5 bases between them. Germline assignment: CDR1 LGHNT and CDR2 FRNRAP. DNA of the CDR3: TGTGCTAGTGGTCAGAGCTCTGGAAACACCATATATTTT. Translation gives CASGQSSGNTIYF.

This CDR3 is CASSYGTGLGYTF. The CDR3 DNA sequence: TGTGCCAGCAGTTACGGGACAGGGCTTGGCTACACCTTC. This chain uses TRBV6-2 or TRBV6-3 with TRBJ1-2; 9 nucleotides align to TRBD1. V gave up 2 bases and J gave up 7 bases; unmatched junction bases: 2. The CDR3 contains 13 residues. CDR1 and CDR2 from the germline V gene are MNHEY and SVGEGT.

This chain uses TRBV7-9 with TRBJ1-2; TRBD1 is a possible D gene (5 bases). The CDR3 spans 14 residues. V lost 0 bases and J 6 bases, leaving 11 bases between the germline ends. Germline CDR1 reads SEHNR; CDR2 reads FQNEAQ (reference sequence). The DNA for the CDR3 is TGTGCCAGCAGCTTAGCCGGGACCGAGAATGGCTACACCTTC. Translated, it gives CASSLAGTENGYTF.

The chain is built from TRBV24-1 and TRBJ2-1; D not certain. V was shortened by 4 bases and J by 4 bases, with 13 bases between the two germline ends. Germline V gives CDR1 KGHDR, CDR2 SFDVKD. This CDR3 spans 15 amino acids. CDR3 bases: TGTGCCACCAGTGAATCCGGGTCCTCTTACAATGAGCAGTTCTTC. Its translation: CATSESGSSYNEQFF.

The CDR3 DNA reads TGTGCCAGCAGTTACTTTCCGAAGGGTTCCGGGGAGCTGTTTTTT. This sequence encodes CASSYFPKGSGELFF. J is TRBJ2-2 and V is TRBV6-2 or TRBV6-3; D is unclear. Trimming took off 1 base at V and 6 bases at J, with 12 bases between the two ends. Germline CDR1 reads MNHEY; CDR2 reads SVGEGT. The CDR3 has 15 residues.

The chain carries TRBV30 and TRBJ1-4; D gene unclear. The CDR3 is 18 residues long. Trimming shortened V by 1 base and J by 2 bases, and 20 bases separated the two germline ends. Germline V CDR1 and CDR2: GTSNPN, SVGIG (reference sequence). CDR3 sequence reads: CAWSDRDLPSRTNEKLFF. CDR3 coding DNA: TGTGCCTGGAGTGACCGGGATCTACCTTCGCGTACTAATGAAAAACTGTTTTTT.

This clonotype was counted many times. The chain employs TRBV20-1 and TRBJ2-2; D is uncertain. V dropped 6 bases and J dropped 3 bases, with 35 bases sitting between them. The CDR3 sequence is 21 residues long. The germline CDR1 and CDR2 sequences are DFQATT and SNEGSKA (reference sequence). The CDR3: CSALLVDTGPNHPVYTGELFF. The CDR3 bases are TGCAGTGCCCTCCTGGTAGATACCGGCCCCAACCACCCAGTTTACACCGGGGAGCTGTTTTTT.

This clonotype occurred a few times. The rearrangement uses TRBV9 and TRBJ1-1; D possibly corresponds to TRBD1 (6 bases). The CDR3 runs 14 residues. V was clipped by 1 base and J by 6 bases, with 13 bases between them. Germline CDR1 is SGDLS and CDR2 is YYNGEE. The chain's CDR3 is CASSVHRDLAEAFF. The DNA for the CDR3 is TGTGCCAGCAGCGTACACAGGGACTTGGCTGAAGCTTTCTTT.

This clonotype was detected only a few times. The chain links TRBV19 to TRBJ2-1, with 9 bases aligning to TRBD1. V shed 1 base, J shed 7 bases, and the junction held 5 bases outside the gene matches. The CDR3 sequence is 15 residues long. Per the germline V gene, CDR1 is LNHDA and CDR2 is SQIVND (reference sequence). CDR3 DNA sequence: TGTGCCAGTAGTATAGGGTGGACAGGGGCGAATGAGCAGTTCTTC. Protein sequence: CASSIGWTGANEQFF.

This clonotype occurred a few times. J is TRBJ2-1 and V is TRBV11-2; TRBD1 aligns across 8 bases. The CDR3 contains 16 residues. CDR1 is SGHAT and CDR2 is FQNNGV in the germline V gene. J lost 6 bases, V lost 6 bases, and 13 bases had no gene match. In DNA form, the CDR3 reads TGTGCCAGCAGACCCCAGGGGGCAGGGGGCTTCAATGAGCAGTTCTTC. Amino acids: CASRPQGAGGFNEQFF.

This clonotype was recorded at least ten times. Germline is not matched at one junction end, which may reflect a read error. The CDR3 DNA follows: TGTGCCAGCAGTCAAGGGCTCGGGGCGGGCGAGACCCAGTACTTC. Its protein product is CASSQGLGAGETQYF. This chain links TRBV3-1 with TRBJ2-5; D is perhaps TRBD1 or TRBD2 (5 bases each). Germline CDR1 and CDR2: LGHDT and YNNKEL (reference sequence). The CDR3 has 15 amino acids.

This clonotype has only a few counts. The V gene is TRBV29-1, the J gene TRBJ2-1; 7 nucleotides line up with TRBD2. This CDR3 spans 13 amino acids. Germline CDR1 reads SQVTM; CDR2 reads ANQGSEA. V gave up 4 bases and J gave up 3 bases; unmatched junction bases: 3. CDR3: CSVVGGVYNEQFF. The CDR3 bases are TGCAGCGTTGTGGGGGGGGTCTACAATGAGCAGTTCTTC.

This chain connects TRBV6-1 to TRBJ2-1, with 14 bases that match TRBD2. This CDR3 has 15 residues. J gave up 10 bases and V 6 bases, and 8 bases lay outside the gene matches. The germline CDR1 and CDR2 sequences are MNHNS and SASEGT. The CDR3 DNA is TGTGCCAGCAGCTCAAAGACTAGCGGGGGGGGCGAGCAGTTCTTC. It encodes CASSSKTSGGGEQFF.

This clonotype occurred a few times. The chain employs TRBV4-3 and TRBJ1-1; no clear D. Trimming removed 0 bases from V and 3 bases from J, with 8 bases in between. Germline CDR1 LGHNA, CDR2 YSLEER. The CDR3 consists of 14 residues. This CDR3 is CASSQDITYTEAFF. The DNA for the CDR3 is TGCGCCAGCAGCCAAGATATCACATACACTGAAGCTTTCTTT.

This chain links TRBV4-3 with TRBJ1-5; the D gene is possibly TRBD1 (5 bases). Looked up from germline, CDR1 is LGHNA and CDR2 is YSLEER. The germline V and J ends were trimmed by 4 bases and 4 bases, with 11 bases remaining between them. There are 14 residues in the CDR3. CDR3 nucleotide sequence: TGCGCCAGCAGCCCGGTGCAGGGTAATCAGCCCCAGCATTTT. The encoded protein is CASSPVQGNQPQHF.

This clonotype was detected a few times. V and J are TRBV5-5 and TRBJ2-1, with 7 bases aligning to TRBD2. The CDR3 loop spans 15 amino acids. Trimming removed 0 bases from V and 6 bases from J; junction bases left unmatched: 6. Per germline, CDR1 SGHKS and CDR2 YYEKEE (reference sequence). The CDR3 spells CASSLEGGPSNEQFF. Written as DNA, the CDR3 is TGTGCCAGCAGCTTGGAGGGAGGGCCGTCCAATGAGCAGTTCTTC.

V usage is TRBV6-4 and J usage is TRBJ2-6; no clear D. V dropped 4 bases and J dropped 0 bases, with 16 bases sitting between them. This CDR3 comprises 18 residues. Germline V lookup: CDR1 MRHNA, CDR2 SNTAGT. CDR3 protein: CASSAEQAGPSGANVLTF. CDR3 DNA: TGTGCCAGCAGTGCCGAGCAGGCAGGTCCCTCTGGGGCCAACGTCCTGACTTTC.

This clonotype was seen more than once but under ten times. The rearrangement joins TRBV15 to TRBJ2-3; no clear D. Germline loops: CDR1 LNHNV, CDR2 YYDKDF (reference sequence). The CDR3 is 12 residues long. V shed 3 bases and J shed 1 base, with 2 bases lying between them. Written as DNA, the CDR3 is TGTGCCACCAGCAGCGGCACAGATACGCAGTATTTT. This gives the protein CATSSGTDTQYF.

This clonotype was seen more than once but under ten times. The V call is TRBV6-5, the J call TRBJ2-5; D is ambiguous. V dropped 7 bases and J dropped 5 bases, with 14 bases sitting between them. This CDR3 has 13 amino acids. The germline CDR1 and CDR2 sequences are MNHEY and SVGAGI. The chain's CDR3 is CASKYPASETQYF. CDR3 sequence (DNA): TGTGCCAGCAAGTACCCAGCGAGTGAGACCCAGTACTTC.

This chain uses TRBV19 with TRBJ2-3; the match to TRBD1 covers 10 bases. The CDR3 contains 16 residues. The J segment lost 2 bases and the V segment lost 6 bases, leaving 8 bases of the junction unmatched. Germline CDR1 reads LNHDA; CDR2 reads SQIVND (reference sequence). CDR3 DNA sequence: TGTGCCAGTAGCAATTGGGGGACAGGGGCCACAGATACGCAGTATTTT. Its translation: CASSNWGTGATDTQYF.

The V call is TRBV20-1, the J call TRBJ2-4; D uncertain. Trimming cost V 4 bases and J 2 bases, with 12 bases left between them. This CDR3 has 14 amino acids. CDR1 DFQATT and CDR2 SNEGSKA come from the germline V gene (reference sequence). CDR3 in DNA: TGCAGTGCTAAGGGCCCTCCTCCCAAAAACATTCAGTACTTC. It translates to CSAKGPPPKNIQYF.

This clonotype came up a few times. As DNA, the CDR3 is TGTGCCAGCAGTTTACAGGGTCCGGGAGAGCAGTACTTC. Its translation is CASSLQGPGEQYF. The chain employs TRBV28 and TRBJ2-7, with D perhaps being TRBD1 or TRBD2 (5 bases each). CDR1 is MDHEN, CDR2 SYDVKM, per germline. CDR3 length: 13 residues. Trimming took off 2 bases at V and 7 bases at J, with 12 bases between the two ends. The full variable domain, completed using reference TRBV28 and TRBJ2-7, is DVKVTQSSRYLVKRTGEKVFLECVQDMDHENMFWYRQDPGLGLRLIYFSYDVKMKEKGDIPEGYSVSREKKERFSLILESASTNQTSMYLCASSLQGPGEQYFGPGTRLTVT.

This clonotype was counted a single time. The rearrangement joins TRBV12-3 or TRBV12-4 to TRBJ2-7, with 9 bases matching TRBD1. The ends lost 4 bases at V and 5 bases at J; junction bases unmatched: 6. This CDR3 comprises 14 residues. CDR3 nucleotides: TGTGCCAGCAGTTCCCGGACAGGGGCGGACGAGCAGTACTTC. Its protein product is CASSSRTGADEQYF.

The chain couples TRBV30 to TRBJ2-7; 14 bases are shared with TRBD2. Germline V lookup: CDR1 GTSNPN, CDR2 SVGIG (reference sequence). V shed 1 base and J 6 bases; nucleotides not matched to a gene: 2. The CDR3 has 14 amino acids. The CDR3 region is CAWSEGLAGVEQYF. The CDR3 nucleotides read TGTGCCTGGAGTGAGGGACTAGCGGGAGTCGAGCAGTACTTC.

This clonotype was seen only a few times. The V call is TRBV14, the J call TRBJ1-1; D gene uncertain. CDR3 length: 15 amino acids. The germline V and J ends were trimmed by 0 bases and 7 bases, with 15 bases remaining between them. The germline gives CDR1 SGHDN, CDR2 FVKESK. The CDR3 sequence is CASSQDRYGQSEAFF. CDR3 DNA sequence: TGTGCCAGCAGCCAAGATCGTTATGGGCAGAGTGAAGCTTTCTTT.